This TCR beta chain was identified during a study of T cell responses to AZD1222 COVID-19 vaccine. Whole-study findings and limits: When two AZD1222 doses had been given, Spike-specific TCR breadth and depth rose. Most donors were white British, females outnumbered males, and clonal diversity was possibly underestimated.

Remarks on this clone: Its matching antigen is unknown.

Profiled with immunoSEQ multiplex PCR; TCRdb holds only in-frame clones, not every one. The table records 190,000 or so clones, about 88% of them present only once. There are 12 residues in the CDR3. Unmatched junction bases numbered 2, after V lost 6 bases and J lost 7 bases. The germline V gene has CDR1 MDHEN and CDR2 SYDVKM. The sequencing used peripheral blood, collected 28 days after the second AZD1222 dose. The chain has TRBV28 and TRBJ1-3, with 8 nucleotides matching TRBD1. The receptor was isolated from an adult who received the AZD1222 COVID-19 vaccine. The CDR3 loop reads CASSRTGNTIYF. CDR3 nucleotides: TGTGCCAGCAGCCGGACAGGGAACACCATATATTTT.